Listed below are T cell receptor beta chains from one sample, sequenced in a study of cytomegalovirus exposure and HLA in healthy donors. The method was immunoSEQ multiplex PCR; TCRdb's version includes in-frame clones alone and lacks a portion of them. Here the sample spans roughly 95,000 clones, approximately 80% being singletons. Material: PBMCs. These receptors originate from a man between 25 and 39 years old in good health and CMV-seropositive. Both conserved end residues are part of each CDR3. Some rows have no size entry. The others give once, few or many, or a class for an expanded clone.

>TRBV6-1|.
CASSVGQRSYEQYF
>TRBV7-2|.
CAIRPRTLSVNEQFF
>TRBV29-1|.
CSVDGTGKTQYF
>TRBV7-9|.
CSSSSSGTLHYEQYF
>TRBV4-2|.
CASSQDFSLNTEAFF
>TRBV2|.
CASSPTVQDTQYF
>TRBV9|once
CASSVEVAGVGELFF
>TRBV7-9|.
CASSKGQGVVTDTQYF
>TRBV5-1|.
CASSLGLAVNTGELFF
>TRBV7-2|.
CASSLVGGSDSSYEQYF
>TRBV29-1|.
CSVPGGSGQYEQYF
>TRBV18|.
CASSQQGQGTTDTQYF
>TRBV2|.
CASKQPNEKLFF
>TRBV12-5|.
CASGLGRQAGELFF
>TRBV4-1|few
CASSRLTSGGSYNEQFF
>TRBV4-1|.
CASSQGPRQETQYF